A selection of T cell receptor beta chains follows, all from one sample in a study of memory CD4+ T cells and cytomegalovirus serostatus. Using immunoSEQ multiplex PCR, the repertoire was profiled, and TCRdb retains in-frame clones only, with some absent. The sample has 61,000 or so clones, around 80% seen once. Sequencing was carried out using memory CD4+ T cells from blood. The receptors were gathered from an adult in good health and CMV-seronegative. Some clones in this sample may be carry-over from other donors' samples. CDR3s include the opening cysteine and the closing phenylalanine or tryptophan. Each record gives: CDR3 DNA, CDR3 protein, clone size, V gene, D gene, J gene. D genes are given only for firm matches. Clone size is shown for a subset of rows, as once, few, many or a class of expanded clone.

TGCGCCAGCAGCGGACAGGGGGACTATGGCTACACCTTC,CASSGQGDYGYTF,-,TRBV5-1,TRBD1,TRBJ1-2
TGTGCCAGCAGCTTCGGCGGGAGGCCCTACGAGCAGTACTTC,CASSFGGRPYEQYF,-,TRBV11-1,TRBD2,TRBJ2-7
TGCGCCAGCAGCCAAGAGGTTGACAGGGGAAACTATGGCTACACCTTC,CASSQEVDRGNYGYTF,-,TRBV4-3,TRBD1,TRBJ1-2
TGTGCCAGCAGGGGATCGGGGGAGCAGTACTTC,CASRGSGEQYF,once,TRBV6-4,-,TRBJ2-7
TGTGCCAGCAGCAGGGGCTCGGGGAGCACTGAAGCTTTCTTT,CASSRGSGSTEAFF,-,TRBV6-5,-,TRBJ1-1
TGTGCCAGCAGCGGCCTGGGACTAGCGGTCGCAGATACGCAGTATTTT,CASSGLGLAVADTQYF,-,TRBV11-2,TRBD2,TRBJ2-3
TGTGCCAGCAGCCTACACCCTTATGGCTACACCTTC,CASSLHPYGYTF,-,TRBV14,-,TRBJ1-2
TGTGCCAGCAGTGAAGGTAGCGGGGGACCTTTTCGGCAGTTCTTC,CASSEGSGGPFRQFF,many,TRBV2,TRBD2,TRBJ2-1
TGTGCCAGCAGCTACTTCCCGAAGGGCTCTGGAAACACCATATATTTT,CASSYFPKGSGNTIYF,-,TRBV5-6,-,TRBJ1-3
TGTGCTAGTGGTTTGGCAACGACAGGGGCTGAGCCTAAATCGAAAAAACTGTTTTTT,CASGLATTGAEPKSKKLFF,-,TRBV12-5,TRBD1,TRBJ1-4
TGTGCCAGTCGGGACAGGGGAGGCCAAGAGACCCAGTACTTC,CASRDRGGQETQYF,-,TRBV19,TRBD1,TRBJ2-5
TGTGCCATCAGTTTTGGGGGAGCTAACTATGGCTACACCTTC,CAISFGGANYGYTF,-,TRBV10-3,-,TRBJ1-2
TGTGCCAGCAGTTTCTTAACGGACAGGGGCAATCAGCCCCAGCATTTT,CASSFLTDRGNQPQHF,-,TRBV28,TRBD1,TRBJ1-5
TGTGCCAGCAGAGAGTTCCGGGGGCCTAGACGATACAATGAGCAGTTCTTC,CASREFRGPRRYNEQFF,-,TRBV7-8,-,TRBJ2-1